This TCR beta chain was found in a study of identical twins. Broader study findings: Weaker excess twin sharing was seen among beta out-of-frame sequences. Carriage of fewer insertions was seen in abundant cord blood beta clonotypes, whereas memory repertoires showed none.

Carrying unique molecular identifiers, the cDNA also gained a universal primer site through template switching. TCRdb called the 5' RACE reads again in MiXCR, with one record for every CDR3 protein. Counted here are 500,000 to 550,000 distinct CDR3 sequences, around 22% occurring once; the ten biggest clones make up approximately 0.52%. Only healthy Caucasians were enrolled as donors. Regarding this clonotype: The target antigen is unknown.

With V trimmed by 3 bases and J by 6 bases, 16 bases remained unmatched. Germline CDR1 is DFQATT and CDR2 is SNEGSKA (reference sequence). The CDR3 spans 18 residues. These sequences were also reported in another study, on yellow fever vaccine responses in identical twins.

The source of this sequence is a young woman in good health. Material for sequencing was CD4+ T cells sorted from blood. The chain uses TRBV20-1 and TRBJ2-1; TRBD1 matches at 11 bases. CDR3 sequence: CSAREGQGANLGRNEQFF. DNA for the CDR3: TGCAGTGCTAGGGAAGGACAGGGGGCTAATTTGGGGCGCAATGAGCAGTTCTTC.